One and the same sample provided the 23 T cell receptor beta chains below, sequenced in a study of blood T cell repertoires in COVID-19. TCRdb's table, derived via immunoSEQ multiplex PCR, lists solely in-frame clones and lacks some. Of nearly 350,000 clones detected, under 95% appear once; the ten largest clones hold around 3.5%. Input material: peripheral blood. The receptors come from a woman between 18 and 29 years old who had recovered from COVID-19.

The table lists this clone with many counts. DNA of the CDR3: TGTGCCAGCAGCCAAGAACGACAGCATAACACTGAAGCTTTCTTT. Translated, it gives CASSQERQHNTEAFF. The chain combines TRBV3-1 (or the pseudogene TRBV3-2) with TRBJ1-1; possible D gene TRBD1, 5 bases. CDR1 and CDR2 (germline): LGHDT, YNNKEL (reference sequence). The V end lost 0 bases, the J end lost 2 bases, and 10 bases lay between the germline ends. There are 15 residues in the CDR3.

The gene calls are TRBV30 and TRBJ2-5; D unclear. Trimming removed 6 bases at V and 9 bases at J, with 23 bases between. The germline V gene encodes CDR1 GTSNPN and CDR2 SVGIG (reference sequence). This CDR3 region has 14 residues. As DNA, the CDR3 is TGTGCCTGCCCCCGGGTAGGCAATCCCTCGGCCCAGTACTTC. Residues: CACPRVGNPSAQYF.

V and J are TRBV18 and TRBJ1-6; tentative D call: TRBD1 (5 bases). The V end lost 1 base, the J end lost 4 bases, and 5 bases lay between the germline ends. Germline V CDR1 and CDR2: KGHSH, LQKENI. The CDR3 runs to 14 residues. The CDR3 region is CASSPQGYNSPLHF. The CDR3 DNA follows: TGTGCCAGCTCACCACAGGGGTATAATTCACCCCTCCACTTT.

The V call is TRBV7-6, the J call TRBJ1-3; 7 bases match TRBD1. Trimming removed 5 bases from V and 3 bases from J; junction bases left unmatched: 10. The CDR3 contains 16 residues. Germline CDR1 is SGHVS and CDR2 is FNYEAQ. The CDR3 region is CASSADRDKIGNTIYF. The CDR3 DNA sequence: TGTGCCAGCAGCGCTGACAGGGACAAAATTGGAAACACCATATATTTT.

This clone has just a few counts. The V and J genes are TRBV7-8 and TRBJ1-2; the D gene is possibly TRBD1 (5 bases). Trimming left V 1 base short and J 8 bases short, with 14 bases between. Germline V gene data show CDR1 as SGHVS and CDR2 as FQNEAQ. The CDR3 totals 14 residues. CDR3 DNA sequence: TGTGCCAGCAGCTTAGATCATAGGACACGCGGCTACACCTTC. It specifies CASSLDHRTRGYTF.

J is TRBJ1-1 and V is TRBV14; tentatively, D is TRBD1 (6 bases). Per germline, CDR1 SGHDN and CDR2 FVKESK. The germline V and J ends were trimmed by 0 bases and 6 bases, with 11 bases remaining between them. The CDR3 runs 14 residues. The DNA for the CDR3 is TGTGCCAGCAGCCAAGAATCCCGGACAGCTGAAGCTTTCTTT. The encoded protein is CASSQESRTAEAFF.

The count of this clone is one. The rearrangement uses TRBV28 and TRBJ2-3, with TRBD2 identical over 15 bases. V shed 6 bases, J shed 2 bases, and the junction held 9 bases outside the gene matches. Germline V gene data show CDR1 as MDHEN and CDR2 as SYDVKM. CDR3 size: 18 residues. The CDR3 loop is CASSSRTSGRALTDTQYF. DNA of the CDR3: TGTGCCAGCAGCTCCCGGACTAGCGGGAGGGCCCTCACAGATACGCAGTATTTT.

CDR3 sequence: CASQTWRSYEQYV. The CDR3 bases are TGTGCCAGCCAGACTTGGAGGTCCTACGAGCAGTACGTC. V gene TRBV21-1 combines with J gene TRBJ2-7; TRBD2, the D gene given by the table, was not confirmed from the DNA. TRBV21-1 is recorded as a pseudogene. CDR3 length: 13 amino acids.

V and J are TRBV15 and TRBJ2-3, with TRBD1 identical over 8 bases. Trimming cost V 0 bases and J 6 bases; bases outside gene matches: 11. This CDR3 has 17 amino acids. The germline V gene has CDR1 LNHNV and CDR2 YYDKDF (reference sequence). The CDR3 nucleotides are TGTGCCACCAGCAGAGAGGGCGGGACAGGCCTACTGGATACGCAGTATTTT. It is translated as CATSREGGTGLLDTQYF.

The V gene is TRBV5-4, the J gene TRBJ2-7; no reliable D call. V lost 0 bases and J 1 base, leaving 5 bases between the germline ends. The germline V gene encodes CDR1 SGHNT and CDR2 YYREEE (reference sequence). The CDR3 contains 13 residues. The CDR3 DNA is TGTGCCAGCAGCTTGGCGGGTTCCTACGAGCAGTACGTC. This encodes CASSLAGSYEQYV.

This sequence joins TRBV27 and TRBJ2-1, with TRBD1 matching over 8 bases. V shed 7 bases, J shed 3 bases, and the junction held 5 bases outside the gene matches. Germline CDR1 and CDR2: MNHEY and SMNVEV (reference sequence). The CDR3 runs to 14 residues. Written as DNA, the CDR3 is TGTGCCAGCAAGAGACAGGGGAACTACAATGAGCAGTTCTTC. Protein sequence: CASKRQGNYNEQFF.

The chain couples TRBV3-1 (or the pseudogene TRBV3-2) to TRBJ2-7, with D tentatively TRBD2 (6 bases). Looked up from germline, CDR1 is LGHDT and CDR2 is YNNKEL (reference sequence). The CDR3 loop spans 13 amino acids. V gave up 1 base and J gave up 5 bases, with 9 bases separating them. Written as DNA, the CDR3 is TGTGCCAGCAGCCAAGCGGGAGTCGACGAGCAGTACGTC. Its translation is CASSQAGVDEQYV.

CDR3 sequence: CASSYSSVDFMTPNEQFF. In DNA, the CDR3 is TGTGCCAGCAGTTACTCTAGCGTGGACTTCATGACCCCCAATGAGCAGTTCTTC. The V gene is TRBV6-2 or TRBV6-3, the J gene TRBJ2-1; the D gene is possibly TRBD2 (5 bases). V was pared by 0 bases and J by 6 bases, with 21 bases between. Looked up from germline, CDR1 is MNHEY and CDR2 is SVGEGT. The CDR3 covers 18 residues.

J is TRBJ1-4 and V is TRBV5-1, with D uncertain. CDR3 length: 15 residues. Trimming took off 0 bases at V and 6 bases at J, with 12 bases between the two ends. Germline assignment: CDR1 SGHRS and CDR2 YFSETQ. The CDR3 DNA reads as TGCGCCAGCAGCTTGGATCGCACTCTAGATGAAAAACTGTTTTTT. This encodes CASSLDRTLDEKLFF.

This chain joins TRBV3-1 (or the pseudogene TRBV3-2) and TRBJ2-5; tentatively, D is TRBD2 (6 bases). V was shortened by 3 bases and J by 4 bases, with 18 bases between the two germline ends. This CDR3 spans 16 amino acids. Germline V gene sequence: CDR1 LGHDT, CDR2 YNNKEL (reference sequence). The CDR3 region is CASSQGTAPGRETQYF. The CDR3 DNA reads TGTGCCAGCAGCCAGGGAACAGCTCCCGGGAGAGAGACCCAGTACTTC.

The chain uses TRBV21-1 and TRBJ2-7; the DNA was not compared with TRBD1, the D call given in the table. TRBV21-1 is deemed a pseudogene. This CDR3 has 13 amino acids. The CDR3 loop reads CASSPARIHEQYV. Written as DNA, the CDR3 is TGTGCCAGCAGCCCGGCCAGGATCCACGAGCAGTACGTC.

The chain is built from TRBV19 and TRBJ2-5, with TRBD1 matching 11 bases. CDR3 length: 14 amino acids. Germline CDR1 and CDR2: LNHDA and SQIVND (reference sequence). The J segment lost 4 bases and the V segment lost 6 bases, leaving 4 bases of the junction unmatched. CDR3: CASRGQGELETQYF. CDR3 nucleotides: TGTGCCAGTAGGGGACAGGGGGAGCTAGAGACCCAGTACTTC.

This rearrangement joins TRBV2 to TRBJ2-1; 8 nucleotides align to TRBD2. Germline CDR1 is SNHLY and CDR2 is FYNNEI. The CDR3 consists of 14 residues. Germline trimming cut 3 bases from V and 10 bases from J; bases unmatched to any gene: 8. CDR3 bases: TGTGCCAGCAGTGATCCGGGAGGGCCATGGGAGCAGTTCTTC. Protein product: CASSDPGGPWEQFF.

This chain links TRBV5-8 with TRBJ2-7, with a tentative D call TRBD2 (5 bases). Trimming pared 4 bases from V and 5 bases from J, leaving 16 bases between. The CDR3 has 14 residues. CDR1 and CDR2 from the germline V gene are SGHTS and YDEGEE. The CDR3 sequence is CASSPGDGTHEQYV. DNA for the CDR3: TGTGCCAGCAGCCCCGGGGATGGTACTCACGAGCAGTACGTC.

This chain links TRBV24-1 with TRBJ2-7; 12 positions agree with TRBD2. The CDR3 sequence is 20 residues long. Trimming cost V 4 bases and J 0 bases; bases outside gene matches: 15. Germline V gene lookup returns CDR1 KGHDR and CDR2 SFDVKD. CDR3 in amino acids: CATSDPRRTSGDRHSYEQYV. The DNA of the CDR3 is TGTGCCACCAGTGACCCACGTCGGACTAGCGGGGACAGGCACTCCTACGAGCAGTACGTC.

CDR3 sequence reads: CASSGYMAGISNQPQHF. The CDR3 nucleotides are TGTGCCAGTAGTGGGTATATGGCGGGGATTAGCAATCAGCCCCAGCATTTT. The chain carries TRBV19 and TRBJ1-5, with no clear D. Germline lookup yields CDR1 LNHDA and CDR2 SQIVND (reference sequence). With 5 bases removed from V and 0 bases from J, the gap between germline ends came to 17 bases. The CDR3 contains 17 residues.

V usage is TRBV9 and J usage is TRBJ2-1; maybe TRBD2 (6 bases). Germline assignment: CDR1 SGDLS and CDR2 YYNGEE. Trimming took 0 bases from V and 6 from J, leaving 13 bases between them. The CDR3 is 15 residues long. CDR3 residues: CASSVAGRLVNEQFF. The CDR3 coding sequence is TGTGCCAGCAGCGTAGCCGGGCGACTAGTCAATGAGCAGTTCTTC.

This clone is a singleton in its sample. J is TRBJ2-1 and V is TRBV5-5; 7 nucleotides align to TRBD2. The CDR3 has 12 amino acids. The ends lost 1 base at V and 14 bases at J; junction bases unmatched: 6. Germline lookup yields CDR1 SGHKS and CDR2 YYEKEE (reference sequence). This chain's CDR3 is CASSLNGGGKFF. For the CDR3, the DNA is TGTGCCAGCAGCTTGAATGGGGGAGGGAAGTTCTTC.